The entry that follows covers one TCR beta chain sequence. Its antigen is still unknown. One end of the junction fails to match germline, which may point to a read error. The entry originates in a study of cytomegalovirus exposure and HLA in healthy donors. Study-level information: Genetic ancestry analysis placed around 76% of the 398 donors that were genotyped in the Caucasian-associated cluster.

Primers included in the PCR were 60 Vbeta and 13 Jbeta primers. Here immunoSEQ multiplex PCR was the method, and the copy in TCRdb shows in-frame clones only, minus some. This repertoire shows around 190,000 clones, 85% found once; its top ten account for 2% to 2.5%. Germline V gives CDR1 SGHAT, CDR2 FQNNGV. The CDR3 length is 16 residues. General study findings and limits: Common viral pathogens (according to a later analysis) appeared linked to several of the most significant clusters.

This receptor was identified in a woman aged 45-60 years in good health and CMV-seronegative. The chain recombines TRBV11-2 with TRBJ2-6; D perhaps matches TRBD1 (5 bases). Input material: PBMCs. The CDR3 nucleotides are TGTGCCAGCAGCGTACCCCTAGTCTCTGGGGCCAATGTCCTGACTTTC. Translating gives CASSVPLVSGANVLTF.